The rows below give T cell receptor beta chains drawn from one sample of a study of post-analysis software for immune sequencing data. A single record per CDR3 protein comes from TCRdb applying MiXCR to the PCR reads. The top ten hold around 30% of the sample, which has roughly 160,000 distinct CDR3 sequences, about 36% seen once. The material was blood, obtained after autologous hematopoietic stem cell transplantation. These receptor sequences come from a girl aged 5 to 17 with multiple sclerosis. CDR3s leave out the opening cysteine and the closing phenylalanine or tryptophan.

>TRBJ2-2|TRBV6-1
ASSELAGDTGELF
>TRBJ2-5|TRBV10-2
ATDVWGGETQY
>TRBJ2-3|TRBV7-3
ASSQYFTDTQY
>TRBJ2-3|TRBV10-3
AISDWELWATSVDTQY
>TRBJ2-7|TRBV7-2
ASSTDRGGEQY
>TRBJ1-1|TRBV27
ASSFRGQRNTEAF
>TRBJ2-2|TRBV28
ASSLRGAENTGELF
>TRBJ2-5|TRBV11-2
ASSTSGTQETQY
>TRBJ1-1|TRBV12-3/TRBV12-4
ASRFGATEAF
>TRBJ1-1|TRBV20-1
SARSGATPGPEAF